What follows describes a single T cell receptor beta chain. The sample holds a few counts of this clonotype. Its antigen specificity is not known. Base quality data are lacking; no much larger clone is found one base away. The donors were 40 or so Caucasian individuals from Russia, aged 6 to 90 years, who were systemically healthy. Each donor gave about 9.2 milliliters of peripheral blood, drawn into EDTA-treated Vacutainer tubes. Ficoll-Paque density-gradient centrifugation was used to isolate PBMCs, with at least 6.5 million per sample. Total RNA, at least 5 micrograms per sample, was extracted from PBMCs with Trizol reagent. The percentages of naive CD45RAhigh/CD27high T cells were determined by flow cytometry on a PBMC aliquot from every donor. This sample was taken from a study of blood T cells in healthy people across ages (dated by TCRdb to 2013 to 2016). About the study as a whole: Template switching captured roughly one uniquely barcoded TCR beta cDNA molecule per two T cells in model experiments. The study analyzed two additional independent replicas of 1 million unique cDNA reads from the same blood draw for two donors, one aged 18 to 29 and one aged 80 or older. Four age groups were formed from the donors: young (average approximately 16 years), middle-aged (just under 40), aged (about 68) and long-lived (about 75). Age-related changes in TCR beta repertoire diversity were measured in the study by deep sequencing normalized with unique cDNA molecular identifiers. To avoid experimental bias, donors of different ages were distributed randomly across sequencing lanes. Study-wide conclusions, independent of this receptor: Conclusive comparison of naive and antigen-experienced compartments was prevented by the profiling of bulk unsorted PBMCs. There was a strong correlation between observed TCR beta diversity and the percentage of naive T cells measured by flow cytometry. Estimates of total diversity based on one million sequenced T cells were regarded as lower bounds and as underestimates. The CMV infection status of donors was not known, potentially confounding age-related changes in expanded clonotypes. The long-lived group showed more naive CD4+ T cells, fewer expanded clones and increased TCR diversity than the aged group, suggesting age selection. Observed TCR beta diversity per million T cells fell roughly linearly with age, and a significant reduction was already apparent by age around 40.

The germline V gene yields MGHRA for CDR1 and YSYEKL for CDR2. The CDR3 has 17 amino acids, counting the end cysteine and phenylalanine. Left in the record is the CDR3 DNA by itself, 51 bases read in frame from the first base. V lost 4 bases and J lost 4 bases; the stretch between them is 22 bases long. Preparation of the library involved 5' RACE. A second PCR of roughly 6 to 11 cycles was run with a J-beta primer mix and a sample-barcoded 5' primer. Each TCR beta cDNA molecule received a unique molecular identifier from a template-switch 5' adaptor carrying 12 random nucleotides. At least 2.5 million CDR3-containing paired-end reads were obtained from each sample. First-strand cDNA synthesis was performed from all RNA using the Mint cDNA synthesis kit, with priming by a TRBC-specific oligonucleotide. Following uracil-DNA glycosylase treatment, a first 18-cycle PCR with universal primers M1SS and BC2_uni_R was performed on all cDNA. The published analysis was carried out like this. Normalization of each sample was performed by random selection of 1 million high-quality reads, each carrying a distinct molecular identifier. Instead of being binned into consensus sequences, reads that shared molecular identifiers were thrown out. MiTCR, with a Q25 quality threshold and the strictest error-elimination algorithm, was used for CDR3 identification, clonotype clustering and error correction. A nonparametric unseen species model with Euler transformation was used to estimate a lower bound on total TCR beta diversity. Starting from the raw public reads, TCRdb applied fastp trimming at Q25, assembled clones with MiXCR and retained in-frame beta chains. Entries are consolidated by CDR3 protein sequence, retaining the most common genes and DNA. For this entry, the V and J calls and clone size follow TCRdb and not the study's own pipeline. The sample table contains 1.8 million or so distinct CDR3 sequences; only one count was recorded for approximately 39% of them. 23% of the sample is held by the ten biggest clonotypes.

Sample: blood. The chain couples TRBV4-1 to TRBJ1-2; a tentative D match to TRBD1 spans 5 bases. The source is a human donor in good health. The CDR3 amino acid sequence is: CASSPSGYRSVPYGYTF. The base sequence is TGCGCCAGCAGCCCCTCAGGGTATCGTTCGGTTCCCTATGGCTACACCTTC.